This T cell receptor gamma chain emerged from a study of γδ T cells in repeated Plasmodium falciparum infection. Flow sorting of PBMC yielded separate Vgamma9/Vdelta2+ and Vdelta2-negative gammadelta T cell populations for bulk repertoire analysis. This CDR3 spans 16 amino acids. CDR1 is GITISATS, CDR2 ISYDGTV, per germline (reference sequence). This clone was recorded at least ten times. The protein TCRdb gives is from a much larger clone and does not agree with this DNA's translation at residue 13, likely a read error; the protein shown here comes from the DNA. TCRdb re-called clones from the multiplex PCR reads via CATT. The table includes 25,000 to 35,000 gamma-chain clones, about 1.5% detected once.

The sequenced material came from gamma-delta T cells from blood. The receptor was derived from a pool of human donors (malaria-infected and uninfected, not separated). The J gene is TRGJP, the V gene TRGV9. Germline matching of the DNA provided the J gene here, since TCRdb leaves it blank. This chain's CDR3 is CALWEGQELGKKVKVF. The CDR3 bases are TGTGCCTTGTGGGAGGGCCAAGAGTTGGGCAAAAAAGTCAAGGTATTT.